The 26 T cell receptor beta chains in this list originate from one sample, sequenced in a study of T cell changes during pregnancy in multiple sclerosis. Only in-frame clones appear in the TCRdb table, and some are missing; sequencing was by immunoSEQ multiplex PCR. The sample records about 60,000 clones, approximately 91% being singletons. The sequencing used CD4+ T cells from peripheral blood mononuclear cells, collected in the first trimester of pregnancy. All receptors come from a female donor with multiple sclerosis, enrolled in a pregnancy study.

The rearrangement links TRBV9 to TRBJ2-3; D is perhaps TRBD2 (7 bases). CDR1 and CDR2 (germline): SGDLS, YYNGEE. The V and J ends lost 0 bases and 4 bases respectively, with 18 bases between them. The CDR3 totals 17 residues. The CDR3: CASSVARGGAGADTQYF. The CDR3 coding sequence is TGTGCCAGCAGCGTAGCGAGAGGGGGGGCGGGGGCAGATACGCAGTATTTT. The full variable domain, rest sourced from reference TRBV9 and TRBJ2-3, is DSGVTQTPKHLITATGQRVTLRCSPRSGDLSVYWYQQSLDQGLQFLIQYYNGEERAKGNILERFSAQQFPDLHSELNLSSLELGDSALYFCASSVARGGAGADTQYFGPGTRLTVL.

The chain has TRBV12-2 and TRBJ2-3; TRBD2 is the table's D call and was not checked against the DNA. TRBV12-2 is a pseudogene segment. The CDR3 is 15 residues long. CDR3 DNA sequence: TGTGCAAGTCGCGGACGGCGGGGGAGCACAGATACGCAGTATTTT. Translation: CASRGRRGSTDTQYF.

The chain combines TRBV5-4 with TRBJ2-1; D may be TRBD2 (6 bases). This CDR3 region has 13 residues. Deletions cut 1 base from V and 9 bases from J, with 11 bases between. Germline CDR1 and CDR2: SGHNT and YYREEE (reference sequence). CDR3 nucleotides: TGTGCCAGCAGCTTGACGGGGGTCCCTGAGCAGTTCTTC. This gives the protein CASSLTGVPEQFF.

On this clone: Other DNA sequences from this sample encode an identical CDR3 as well. The V and J genes are TRBV6-4 and TRBJ2-1; 7 bases agree with TRBD2. V trimming: 3 bases; J trimming: 6 bases; junction bases outside the gene matches: 8. From germline, CDR1 is MRHNA and CDR2 SNTAGT. The CDR3 covers 15 residues. This chain's CDR3 is CASSDRGEGGNEQFF. CDR3 coding DNA: TGTGCCAGCAGTGATCGGGGGGAGGGTGGCAATGAGCAGTTCTTC.

In the case of this clone: The junction and the germline gene differ at one end; a read error may be behind it. The V and J genes are TRBV7-3 and TRBJ2-1; 12 bases match TRBD2. CDR3 length equals 15 residues. Per the germline V gene, CDR1 is SGHTA and CDR2 is FQGTGA. The CDR3 DNA reads as TGTGCCAGCAGGTTACCCTATCGGACTAGCGGGGTTATGCTCTTC. Translated, it gives CASRLPYRTSGVMLF.

The chain recombines TRBV7-9 with TRBJ2-7, with D tentatively TRBD1 (5 bases). The germline V gene encodes CDR1 SEHNR and CDR2 FQNEAQ (reference sequence). Trimming removed 1 base from V and 3 bases from J, with 10 bases in between. The CDR3 consists of 14 residues. This CDR3 is CASSLGQQFYEQYF. The CDR3 coding sequence is TGTGCCAGCAGCTTAGGACAGCAATTCTACGAGCAGTACTTC.

This chain uses TRBV4-2 with TRBJ1-1; 7 nucleotides align to TRBD1. Germline lookup yields CDR1 LGHNA and CDR2 YNFKEQ. V was pared by 7 bases and J by 2 bases, with 7 bases of the junction left unmatched. The length of the CDR3 is 14 residues. The CDR3, as DNA: TGTGCCAGCACCCTAACAGGGGTAAACACTGAAGCTTTCTTT. Translating gives CASTLTGVNTEAFF.

The V gene is TRBV7-9, the J gene TRBJ2-2; no reliable D call. V shed 0 bases and J shed 3 bases, with 11 bases lying between them. Germline CDR1 reads SEHNR; CDR2 reads FQNEAQ (reference sequence). CDR3 length: 16 amino acids. This CDR3 reads CASSLARSLYTGELFF. CDR3 sequence (DNA): TGTGCCAGCAGCTTAGCCAGGTCCCTCTACACCGGGGAGCTGTTTTTT.

This sequence joins TRBV7-2 and TRBJ2-7, with no clear D. CDR1 is SGHTA, CDR2 FQGNSA, per germline. V was cut by 3 bases and J by 2 bases, with 14 bases left in between. This CDR3 region has 15 residues. The CDR3 sequence is CASSLGQIFTYEQYF. The CDR3 DNA reads as TGTGCCAGCAGCTTGGGCCAGATTTTTACCTACGAGCAGTACTTC.

The rearrangement uses TRBV4-2 and TRBJ2-2; unclear D gene. V was pared by 0 bases and J by 1 base, with 6 bases between. The CDR3 covers 15 residues. Germline V gene sequence: CDR1 LGHNA, CDR2 YNFKEQ. In nucleotides, the CDR3 is TGTGCCAGCAGCCAAGATCTCCTGAACACCGGGGAGCTGTTTTTT. This codes for CASSQDLLNTGELFF.

The V and J genes are TRBV10-3 and TRBJ1-1; a weak D match, TRBD1 (5 bases). V lost 8 bases and J 2 bases, leaving 18 bases between the germline ends. Germline lookup yields CDR1 ENHRY and CDR2 SYGVKD. The CDR3 is 15 amino acids. The CDR3 region has the DNA TGTGCCATCGGGGCCTTCGGCGGCCGAAACACTGAAGCTTTCTTT. It codes for CAIGAFGGRNTEAFF.

This chain uses TRBV2 with TRBJ1-4, with 9 nucleotides matching TRBD1. CDR1 and CDR2 from the germline V gene are SNHLY and FYNNEI. Unmatched junction bases numbered 4, after V lost 0 bases and J lost 5 bases. The CDR3 is 16 amino acids. CDR3 DNA sequence: TGTGCCAGCAGTGAAGCGCTGGGACAGGGCAATGAAAAACTGTTTTTT. This translates into CASSEALGQGNEKLFF.

The chain links TRBV2 to TRBJ2-3; TRBD2 aligns across 10 bases. Germline trimming cut 8 bases from V and 0 bases from J; bases unmatched to any gene: 2. This CDR3 comprises 14 residues. CDR1 is SNHLY, CDR2 FYNNEI, per germline. This chain's CDR3 is CASQRGGSTDTQYF. The CDR3 nucleotides are TGTGCCAGCCAGCGGGGGGGTAGCACAGATACGCAGTATTTT. The variable domain in full, completed from reference TRBV2 and TRBJ2-3, reads EPEVTQTPSHQVTQMGQEVILRCVPISNHLYFYWYRQILGQKVEFLVSFYNNEISEKSEIFDDQFSVERPDGSNFTLKIRSTKLEDSAMYFCASQRGGSTDTQYFGPGTRLTVL.

V gene TRBV6-6 combines with J gene TRBJ2-4; 7 positions agree with TRBD1. Germline V gives CDR1 MNHNY, CDR2 SVGAGI (reference sequence). The CDR3 length is 14 residues. After removal of 1 base from V and 8 bases from J, the junction contained 5 bases not matched to a gene. The chain's CDR3 is CASSYFTGADIQYF. CDR3 in DNA: TGTGCCAGCAGTTACTTCACAGGGGCGGACATTCAGTACTTC.

The gene calls are TRBV27 and TRBJ1-6, with D perhaps matching TRBD1 (5 bases). V was shortened by 7 bases and J by 8 bases, with 18 bases between the two germline ends. The CDR3 consists of 15 residues. Germline CDR1 is MNHEY and CDR2 is SMNVEV (reference sequence). CDR3: CASTTGGNSYSPLHF. The CDR3 region has the DNA TGTGCCAGCACAACCGGGGGGAATTCGTATTCACCCCTCCACTTT.

The V call is TRBV7-2, the J call TRBJ2-7, with no clear D. This CDR3 comprises 11 residues. Per germline, CDR1 SGHTA and CDR2 FQGNSA. V was pared by 5 bases and J by 3 bases, with 5 bases between. CDR3 bases: TGTGCCAGCAGCAATCACTACGAGCAGTACTTC. It encodes CASSNHYEQYF.

This chain connects TRBV5-8 to TRBJ1-2; maybe TRBD1 (5 bases). CDR1 and CDR2 (germline): SGHTS, YDEGEE. Trimming removed 7 bases from V and 4 bases from J, with 20 bases in between. The CDR3 consists of 15 residues. As DNA, the CDR3 is TGTGCCAGCGGCCGGCCGAGCGGGGGGACCTATGGCTACACCTTC. Translation gives CASGRPSGGTYGYTF.

J is TRBJ2-4 and V is TRBV5-6, with TRBD2 identical over 11 bases. This CDR3 is built from 16 residues. V shed 4 bases and J 4 bases; nucleotides not matched to a gene: 7. Per germline, CDR1 SGHDT and CDR2 YYEEEE. The CDR3 bases are TGTGCCAGCAGCGGACTCAGACTAGCGGGGAAAAACATTCAGTACTTC. The encoded protein is CASSGLRLAGKNIQYF.

This clone was seen only a few times. The chain carries TRBV4-1 and TRBJ2-3, with D possibly being TRBD2 (7 bases). Germline loops: CDR1 MGHRA, CDR2 YSYEKL. Trimming cost V 7 bases and J 5 bases, with 19 bases left between them. CDR3 length: 15 residues. This chain's CDR3 is CASTIKGGGLDTQYF. As DNA, the CDR3 is TGCGCCAGCACCATCAAGGGGGGGGGCCTAGATACGCAGTATTTT.

The chain uses TRBV7-2 and TRBJ1-4, with 9 bases that match TRBD1. CDR3 length: 15 residues. The V gene end was trimmed by 4 bases and the J gene end by 5 bases; junction bases not matched to a gene: 5. The germline gives CDR1 SGHTA, CDR2 FQGNSA. Here the CDR3 DNA reads TGTGCCAGCAGCTGGACAGGGGTTCCCAATGAAAAACTGTTTTTT. It codes for CASSWTGVPNEKLFF. Together with reference TRBV7-2 and TRBJ1-4, the CDR3 gives the full variable domain: GAGVSQSPSNKVTEKGKDVELRCDPISGHTALYWYRQSLGQGLEFLIYFQGNSAPDKSGLPSDRFSAERTGGSVSTLTIQRTQQEDSAVYLCASSWTGVPNEKLFFGSGTQLSVL.

The chain uses TRBV7-9 and TRBJ2-3, with 12 bases fitting TRBD2. After removal of 3 bases from V and 3 bases from J, the junction contained 4 bases not matched to a gene. The CDR3 runs to 16 residues. CDR1 is SEHNR and CDR2 is FQNEAQ in the germline V gene (reference sequence). Written as DNA, the CDR3 is TGTGCCAGCAGCTTCCGACTAGCGGGGGAAACAGATACGCAGTATTTT. This encodes CASSFRLAGETDTQYF.

With regard to this clone: Other DNA sequences in this sample translate to the same CDR3. This chain joins TRBV7-9 and TRBJ2-3; TRBD2 matches 12 bases. CDR1 is SEHNR and CDR2 is FQNEAQ in the germline V gene (reference sequence). Trimming at V came to 2 bases and at J to 3 bases, leaving 0 bases not matched to a gene. The CDR3 is 15 amino acids. CDR3 amino acids: CASSLTSGGTDTQYF. The CDR3 bases are TGTGCCAGCAGCTTAACTAGCGGGGGGACAGATACGCAGTATTTT.

J is TRBJ2-5 and V is TRBV7-2; D is undetermined. The J call may be wrong; the DNA end is better matched by TRBJ2-7. Germline V lookup: CDR1 SGHTA, CDR2 FQGNSA. There are 13 residues in the CDR3. CDR3 sequence: CASSHSRVYEQYF. In DNA form, the CDR3 reads TGTGCCAGCAGCCACTCCCGGGTTTACGAGCAGTACTTC.

The genes are TRBV6-5 and TRBJ2-7; possibly TRBD1 for D (6 bases). V was shortened by 5 bases and J by 4 bases, with 18 bases between the two germline ends. Germline V gene lookup returns CDR1 MNHEY and CDR2 SVGAGI. The CDR3 consists of 15 residues. In DNA, the CDR3 is TGTGCCAGCAGTCCCCGCCCAGGGGCTGTTTACGAGCAGTACTTC. Amino acid sequence: CASSPRPGAVYEQYF.

This clone showed up just once. The CDR3 spells CASSPGSRPLANYGYTF. Written as DNA, the CDR3 is TGTGCCAGCAGCCCCGGGTCGAGACCTTTGGCTAACTATGGCTACACCTTC. The V call is TRBV9, the J call TRBJ1-2, with D unclear. CDR3 length: 17 residues. Deletions cut 4 bases from V and 0 bases from J, with 19 bases between. Germline V gene lookup returns CDR1 SGDLS and CDR2 YYNGEE.

The genes are TRBV18 and TRBJ1-1; D unresolved. Trimming cost V 5 bases and J 2 bases, with 9 bases left between them. Per the germline V gene, CDR1 is KGHSH and CDR2 is LQKENI. The CDR3 extends over 13 amino acids. The CDR3 coding sequence is TGTGCCAGCTCAGAGGGCCTCAACACTGAAGCTTTCTTT. Protein: CASSEGLNTEAFF.